This T cell receptor (beta chain) appears in the sequencing data of a study of identical twins. The trim removed 3 bases at V and 5 bases at J, leaving 5 bases unmatched. Looked up from germline, CDR1 is SGHRS and CDR2 is YFSETQ. CDR3 size: 13 residues. At least ten counts were recorded for this clonotype. TCRdb analysed the 5' RACE reads with MiXCR anew, one entry per CDR3 protein. In the table there are about 240,000 distinct CDR3 sequences, 10% to 15% of which are singletons. All donors were healthy Caucasians. This sample also appeared in a second study, on yellow fever vaccine responses in identical twins.

The clonotype originates from a woman under 30 in good health. Specimen: memory (CD45RO+) T cells sorted from blood. The chain uses TRBV5-1 and TRBJ2-7, with 7 positions matching TRBD2. CDR3 amino acids: CASSSMGLNEQYF. CDR3 coding DNA: TGCGCCAGCAGCTCGATGGGACTAAACGAGCAGTACTTC. Full variable domain (rest looked up from reference TRBV5-1 and TRBJ2-7): KAGVTQTPRYLIKTRGQQVTLSCSPISGHRSVSWYQQTPGQGLQFLFEYFSETQRNKGNFPGRFSGRQFSNSRSEMNVSTLELGDSALYLCASSSMGLNEQYFGPGTRLTVT.